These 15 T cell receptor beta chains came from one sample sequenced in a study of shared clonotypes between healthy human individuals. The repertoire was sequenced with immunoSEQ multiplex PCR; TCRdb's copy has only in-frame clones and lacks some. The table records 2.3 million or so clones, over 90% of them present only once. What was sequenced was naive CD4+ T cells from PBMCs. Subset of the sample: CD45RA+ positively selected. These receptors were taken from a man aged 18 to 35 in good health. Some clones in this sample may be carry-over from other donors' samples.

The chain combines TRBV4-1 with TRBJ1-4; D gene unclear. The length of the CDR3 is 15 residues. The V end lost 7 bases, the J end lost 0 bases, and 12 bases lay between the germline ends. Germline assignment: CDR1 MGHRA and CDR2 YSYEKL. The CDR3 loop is CASKNPLATNEKLFF. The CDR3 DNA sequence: TGCGCCAGCAAAAATCCCTTAGCAACTAATGAAAAACTGTTTTTT.

The CDR3 loop reads CASSHLFGRPNMNTEAFF. Here the CDR3 DNA reads TGTGCCAGCAGCCACCTCTTCGGGCGACCTAACATGAACACTGAAGCTTTCTTT. V is TRBV7-2 and J is TRBJ1-1; D ambiguous. The CDR3 is made up of 18 amino acids. Germline V gene lookup returns CDR1 SGHTA and CDR2 FQGNSA. Trimming took off 5 bases at V and 0 bases at J, with 22 bases between the two ends.

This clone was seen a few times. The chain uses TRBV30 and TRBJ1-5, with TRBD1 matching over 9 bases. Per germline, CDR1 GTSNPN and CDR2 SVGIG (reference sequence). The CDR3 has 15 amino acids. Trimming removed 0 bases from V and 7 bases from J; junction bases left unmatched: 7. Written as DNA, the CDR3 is TGTGCCTGGAGTGTACGGGACAGGGCTTTCCAGCCCCAGCATTTT. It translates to CAWSVRDRAFQPQHF.

This CDR3 is CSVLERDGENSNQPQHF. CDR3 coding DNA: TGCAGCGTTTTGGAACGGGACGGCGAAAATAGCAATCAGCCCCAGCATTTT. This chain joins TRBV29-1 and TRBJ1-5, with a possible D match to TRBD1 (5 bases). This CDR3 comprises 17 residues. CDR1 and CDR2 (germline): SQVTM, ANQGSEA. V gave up 5 bases and J gave up 0 bases, with 20 bases separating them.

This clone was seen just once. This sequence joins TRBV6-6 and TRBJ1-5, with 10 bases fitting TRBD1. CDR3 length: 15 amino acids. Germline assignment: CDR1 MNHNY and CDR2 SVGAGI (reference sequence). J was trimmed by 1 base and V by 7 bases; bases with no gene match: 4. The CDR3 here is CASTRDRGSNQPQHF. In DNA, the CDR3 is TGTGCCAGCACCAGGGACAGGGGAAGCAATCAGCCCCAGCATTTT.

CDR3 in DNA: TGTGCCAGCAGCCCTGCGGCTCTGGATACGCAGTATTTT. Amino acid sequence: CASSPAALDTQYF. The genes are TRBV14 and TRBJ2-3; the D is unclear. The germline V and J ends were trimmed by 4 bases and 6 bases, with 11 bases remaining between them. The CDR3 loop spans 13 amino acids. CDR1 is SGHDN, CDR2 FVKESK, per germline.

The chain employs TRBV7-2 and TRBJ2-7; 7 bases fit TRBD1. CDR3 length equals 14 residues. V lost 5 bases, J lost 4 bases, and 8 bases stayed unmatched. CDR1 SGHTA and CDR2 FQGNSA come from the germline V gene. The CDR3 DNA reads TGTGCCAGCAGCCCCGACAGGGTTGGTTACGAGCAGTACTTC. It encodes CASSPDRVGYEQYF.

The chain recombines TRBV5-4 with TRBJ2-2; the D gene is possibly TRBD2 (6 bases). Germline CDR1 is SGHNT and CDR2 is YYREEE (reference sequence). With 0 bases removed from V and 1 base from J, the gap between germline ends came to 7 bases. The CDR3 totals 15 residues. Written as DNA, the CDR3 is TGTGCCAGCAGCTTGGCGGGAGTGAACACCGGGGAGCTGTTTTTT. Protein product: CASSLAGVNTGELFF.

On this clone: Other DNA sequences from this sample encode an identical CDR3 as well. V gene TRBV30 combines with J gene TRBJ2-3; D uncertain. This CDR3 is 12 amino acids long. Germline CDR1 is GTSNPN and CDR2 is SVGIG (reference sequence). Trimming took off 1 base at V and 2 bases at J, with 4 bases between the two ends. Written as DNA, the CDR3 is TGTGCCTGGAGTGCGACCACAGATACGCAGTATTTT. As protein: CAWSATTDTQYF. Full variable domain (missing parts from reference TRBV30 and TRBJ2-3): SQTIHQWPATLVQPVGSPLSLECTVEGTSNPNLYWYRQAAGRGLQLLFYSVGIGQISSEVPQNLSASRPQDRQFILSSKKLLLSDSGFYLCAWSATTDTQYFGPGTRLTVL.

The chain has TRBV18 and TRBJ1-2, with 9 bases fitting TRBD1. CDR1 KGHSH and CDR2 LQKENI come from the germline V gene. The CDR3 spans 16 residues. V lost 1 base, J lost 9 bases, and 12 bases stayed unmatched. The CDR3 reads CASSPLSSGTGQSYTF. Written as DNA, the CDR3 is TGTGCCAGCTCACCACTCTCTAGTGGGACAGGGCAAAGCTACACCTTC. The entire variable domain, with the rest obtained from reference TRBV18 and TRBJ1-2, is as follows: NAGVMQNPRHLVRRRGQEARLRCSPMKGHSHVYWYRQLPEEGLKFMVYLQKENIIDESGMPKERFSAEFPKEGPSILRIQQVVRGDSAAYFCASSPLSSGTGQSYTFGSGTRLTVV.

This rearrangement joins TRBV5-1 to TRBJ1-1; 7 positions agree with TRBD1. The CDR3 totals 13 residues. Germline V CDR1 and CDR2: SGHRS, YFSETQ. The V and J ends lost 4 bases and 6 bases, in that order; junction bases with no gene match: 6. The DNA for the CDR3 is TGCGCCAGCAGCATCCGACAGGGCTCTGAAGCTTTCTTT. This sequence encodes CASSIRQGSEAFF.

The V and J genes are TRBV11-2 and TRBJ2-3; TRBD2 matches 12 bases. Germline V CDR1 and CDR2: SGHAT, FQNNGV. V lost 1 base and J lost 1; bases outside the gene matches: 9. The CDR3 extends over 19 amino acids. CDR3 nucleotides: TGTGCCAGCAGCTTAGTCTGGACTAGCGGGAATGGAGGCACAGATACGCAGTATTTT. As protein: CASSLVWTSGNGGTDTQYF.

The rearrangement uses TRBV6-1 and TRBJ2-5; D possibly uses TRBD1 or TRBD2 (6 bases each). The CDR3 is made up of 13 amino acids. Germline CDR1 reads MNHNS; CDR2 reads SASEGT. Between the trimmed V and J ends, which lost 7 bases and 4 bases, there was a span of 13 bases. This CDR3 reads CASKSGAAETQYF. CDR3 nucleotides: TGTGCCAGCAAGTCGGGGGCTGCAGAGACCCAGTACTTC.

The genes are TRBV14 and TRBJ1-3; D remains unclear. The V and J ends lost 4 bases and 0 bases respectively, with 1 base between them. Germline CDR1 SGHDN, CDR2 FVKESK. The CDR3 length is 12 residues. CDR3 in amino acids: CASSRSGNTIYF. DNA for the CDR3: TGTGCCAGCAGCCGCTCTGGAAACACCATATATTTT.

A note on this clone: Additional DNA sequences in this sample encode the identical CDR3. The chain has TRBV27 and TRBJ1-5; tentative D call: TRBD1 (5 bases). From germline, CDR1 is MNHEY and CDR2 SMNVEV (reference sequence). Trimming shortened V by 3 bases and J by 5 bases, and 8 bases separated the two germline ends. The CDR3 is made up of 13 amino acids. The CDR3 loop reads CASSFRRDQPQHF. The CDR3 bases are TGTGCCAGCAGTTTCCGCAGGGATCAGCCCCAGCATTTT.